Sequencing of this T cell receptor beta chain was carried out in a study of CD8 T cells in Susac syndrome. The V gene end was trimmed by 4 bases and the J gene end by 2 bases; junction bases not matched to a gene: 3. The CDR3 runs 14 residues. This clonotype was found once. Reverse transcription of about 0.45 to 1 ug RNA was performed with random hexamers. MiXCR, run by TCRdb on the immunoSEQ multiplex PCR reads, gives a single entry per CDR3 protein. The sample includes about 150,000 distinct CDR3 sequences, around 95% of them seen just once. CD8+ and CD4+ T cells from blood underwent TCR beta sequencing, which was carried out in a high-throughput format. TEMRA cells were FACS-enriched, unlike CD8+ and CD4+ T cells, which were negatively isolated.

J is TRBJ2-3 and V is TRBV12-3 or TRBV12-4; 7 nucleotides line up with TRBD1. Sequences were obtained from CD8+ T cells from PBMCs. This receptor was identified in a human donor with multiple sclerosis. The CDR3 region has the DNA TGTGCCAGCAGTTGGGACAGCTTCACAGATACGCAGTATTTT. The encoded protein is CASSWDSFTDTQYF.